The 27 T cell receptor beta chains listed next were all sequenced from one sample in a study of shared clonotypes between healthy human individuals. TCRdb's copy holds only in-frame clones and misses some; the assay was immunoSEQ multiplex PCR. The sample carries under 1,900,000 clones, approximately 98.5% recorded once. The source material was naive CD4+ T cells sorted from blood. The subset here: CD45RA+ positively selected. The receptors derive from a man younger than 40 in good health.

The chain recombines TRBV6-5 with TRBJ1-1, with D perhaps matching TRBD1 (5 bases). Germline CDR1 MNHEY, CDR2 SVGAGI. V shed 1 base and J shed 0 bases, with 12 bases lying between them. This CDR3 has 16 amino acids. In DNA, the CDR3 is TGTGCCAGCAGTTACTTGAACGGGGCGGTGAACACTGAAGCTTTCTTT. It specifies CASSYLNGAVNTEAFF.

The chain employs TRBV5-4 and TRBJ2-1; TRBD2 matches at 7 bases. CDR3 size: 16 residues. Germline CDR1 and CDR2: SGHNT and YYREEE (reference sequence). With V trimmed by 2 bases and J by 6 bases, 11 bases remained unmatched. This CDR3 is CASSFGRGRGGNEQFF. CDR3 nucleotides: TGTGCCAGCAGCTTCGGGCGGGGCCGCGGGGGCAATGAGCAGTTCTTC.

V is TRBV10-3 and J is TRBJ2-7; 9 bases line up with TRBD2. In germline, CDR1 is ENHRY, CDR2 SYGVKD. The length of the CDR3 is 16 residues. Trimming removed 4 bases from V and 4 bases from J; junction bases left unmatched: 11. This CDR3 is CAISVRREGRSYEQYF. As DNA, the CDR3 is TGTGCCATCAGTGTTCGGCGGGAGGGAAGATCTTACGAGCAGTACTTC.

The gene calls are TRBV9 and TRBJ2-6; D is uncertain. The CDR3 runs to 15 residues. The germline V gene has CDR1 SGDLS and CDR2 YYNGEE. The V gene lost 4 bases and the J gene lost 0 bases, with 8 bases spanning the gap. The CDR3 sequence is CASSPVSSGANVLTF. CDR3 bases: TGTGCCAGCAGCCCGGTAAGCTCTGGGGCCAACGTCCTGACTTTC.

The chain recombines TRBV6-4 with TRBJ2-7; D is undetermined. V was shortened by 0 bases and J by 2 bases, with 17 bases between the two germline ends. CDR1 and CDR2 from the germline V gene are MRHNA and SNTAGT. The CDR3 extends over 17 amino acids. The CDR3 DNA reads TGTGCCAGCAGTGACTCGAAGAGCCCCCCGGACGCCTACGAGCAGTACTTC. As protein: CASSDSKSPPDAYEQYF.

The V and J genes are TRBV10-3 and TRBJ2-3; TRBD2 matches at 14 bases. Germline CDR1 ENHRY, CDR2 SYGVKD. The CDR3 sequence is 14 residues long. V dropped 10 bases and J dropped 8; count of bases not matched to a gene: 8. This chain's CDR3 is CASGTSGSWGTQYF. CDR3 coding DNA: TGTGCCAGTGGGACTAGCGGGAGTTGGGGTACGCAGTATTTT.

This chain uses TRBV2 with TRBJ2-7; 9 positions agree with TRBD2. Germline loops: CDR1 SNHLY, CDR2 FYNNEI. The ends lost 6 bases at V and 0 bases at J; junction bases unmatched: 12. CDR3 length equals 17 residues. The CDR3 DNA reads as TGTGCCAGCAGACGGTATAGCGGGAGAGATAGCTCCTACGAGCAGTACTTC. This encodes CASRRYSGRDSSYEQYF. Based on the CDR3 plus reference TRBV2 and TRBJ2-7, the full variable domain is EPEVTQTPSHQVTQMGQEVILRCVPISNHLYFYWYRQILGQKVEFLVSFYNNEISEKSEIFDDQFSVERPDGSNFTLKIRSTKLEDSAMYFCASRRYSGRDSSYEQYFGPGTRLTVT.

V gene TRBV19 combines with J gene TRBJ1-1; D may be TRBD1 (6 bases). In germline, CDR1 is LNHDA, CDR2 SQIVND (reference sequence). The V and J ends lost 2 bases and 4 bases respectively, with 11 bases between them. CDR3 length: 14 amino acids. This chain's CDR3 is CASSIRGAFTEAFF. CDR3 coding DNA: TGTGCCAGTAGTATAAGGGGGGCGTTCACTGAAGCTTTCTTT.

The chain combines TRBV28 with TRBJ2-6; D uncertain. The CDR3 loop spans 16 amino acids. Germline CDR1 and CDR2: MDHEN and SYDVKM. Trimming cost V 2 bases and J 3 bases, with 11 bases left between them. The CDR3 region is CASSLQVVFGANVLTF. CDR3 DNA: TGTGCCAGCAGTTTACAGGTCGTTTTTGGGGCCAACGTCCTGACTTTC.

The DNA of the CDR3 is TGTGCCAGCAGTTACTCGAGGGCAGATACGCAGTATTTT. Translated: CASSYSRADTQYF. The chain employs TRBV6-5 and TRBJ2-3; the D gene is possibly TRBD2 (5 bases). Germline values: CDR1 MNHEY, CDR2 SVGAGI. The length of the CDR3 is 13 residues. The germline V and J ends were trimmed by 0 bases and 4 bases, with 5 bases remaining between them.

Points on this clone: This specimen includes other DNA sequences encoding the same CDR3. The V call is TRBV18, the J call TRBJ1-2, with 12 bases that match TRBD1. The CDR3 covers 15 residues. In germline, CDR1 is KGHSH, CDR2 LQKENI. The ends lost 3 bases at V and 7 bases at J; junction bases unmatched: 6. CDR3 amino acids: CASSPTGQGAGGYTF. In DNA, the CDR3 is TGTGCCAGCTCACCTACGGGACAGGGGGCAGGTGGCTACACCTTC.

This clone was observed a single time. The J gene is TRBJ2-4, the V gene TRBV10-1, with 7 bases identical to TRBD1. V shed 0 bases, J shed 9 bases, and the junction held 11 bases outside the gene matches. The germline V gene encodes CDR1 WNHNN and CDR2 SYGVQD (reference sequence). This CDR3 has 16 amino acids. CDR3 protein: CASSESRQGPLGIQYF. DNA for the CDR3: TGCGCCAGCAGTGAGTCTCGACAGGGCCCTTTGGGCATTCAGTACTTC.

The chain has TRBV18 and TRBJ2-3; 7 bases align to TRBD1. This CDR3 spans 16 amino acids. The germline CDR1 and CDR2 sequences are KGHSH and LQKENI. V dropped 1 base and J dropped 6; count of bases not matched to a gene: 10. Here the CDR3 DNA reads TGTGCCAGCTCACCACTACCAGGGGGTCTAGGGGATACGCAGTATTTT. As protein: CASSPLPGGLGDTQYF.

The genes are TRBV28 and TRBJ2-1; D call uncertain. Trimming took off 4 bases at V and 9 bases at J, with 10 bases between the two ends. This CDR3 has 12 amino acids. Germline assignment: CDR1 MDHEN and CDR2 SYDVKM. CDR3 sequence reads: CASSSNRREQFF. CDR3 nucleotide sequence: TGTGCCAGCAGTTCCAACCGGCGTGAGCAGTTCTTC.

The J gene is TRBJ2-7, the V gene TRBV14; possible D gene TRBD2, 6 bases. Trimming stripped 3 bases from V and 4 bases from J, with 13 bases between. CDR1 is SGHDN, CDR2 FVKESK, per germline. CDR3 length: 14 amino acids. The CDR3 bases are TGTGCCAGCAGCCAGTTCCGGGAGAGGTACGAGCAGTACTTC. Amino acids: CASSQFRERYEQYF.

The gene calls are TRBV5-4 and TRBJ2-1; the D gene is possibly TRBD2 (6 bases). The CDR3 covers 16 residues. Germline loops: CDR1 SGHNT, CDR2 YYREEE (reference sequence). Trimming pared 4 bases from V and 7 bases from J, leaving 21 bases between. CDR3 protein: CASSRSGLQVLNEQFF. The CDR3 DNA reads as TGTGCCAGCAGCCGGAGCGGGCTACAGGTCCTTAATGAGCAGTTCTTC.

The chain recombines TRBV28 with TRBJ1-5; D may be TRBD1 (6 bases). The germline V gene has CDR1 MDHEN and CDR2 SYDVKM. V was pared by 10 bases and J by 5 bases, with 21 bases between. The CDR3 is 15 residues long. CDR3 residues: CATTRGSEGDQPQHF. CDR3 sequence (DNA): TGTGCCACAACCCGGGGCTCCGAGGGGGATCAGCCCCAGCATTTT.

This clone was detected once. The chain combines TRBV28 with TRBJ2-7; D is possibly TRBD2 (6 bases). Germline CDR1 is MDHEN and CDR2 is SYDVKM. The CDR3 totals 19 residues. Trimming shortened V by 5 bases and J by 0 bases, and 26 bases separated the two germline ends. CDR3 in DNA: TGTGCCAGCAGTCCCGACCCCAAGGCCAGCGGGCCTTCCTCCTACGAGCAGTACTTC. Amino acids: CASSPDPKASGPSSYEQYF.

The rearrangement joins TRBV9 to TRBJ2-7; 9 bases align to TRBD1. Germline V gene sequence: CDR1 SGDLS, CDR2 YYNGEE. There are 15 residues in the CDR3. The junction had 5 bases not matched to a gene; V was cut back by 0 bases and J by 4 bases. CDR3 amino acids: CASSVDPGQGYEQYF. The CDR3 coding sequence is TGTGCCAGCAGCGTAGACCCGGGACAGGGATACGAGCAGTACTTC. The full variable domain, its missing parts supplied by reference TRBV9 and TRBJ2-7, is DSGVTQTPKHLITATGQRVTLRCSPRSGDLSVYWYQQSLDQGLQFLIQYYNGEERAKGNILERFSAQQFPDLHSELNLSSLELGDSALYFCASSVDPGQGYEQYFGPGTRLTVT.

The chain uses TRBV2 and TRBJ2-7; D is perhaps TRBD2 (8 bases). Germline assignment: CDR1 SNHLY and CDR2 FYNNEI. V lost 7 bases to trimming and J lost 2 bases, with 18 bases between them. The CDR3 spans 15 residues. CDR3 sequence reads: CASKGTAGVAYEQYF. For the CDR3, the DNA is TGTGCCAGCAAAGGGACAGCGGGAGTCGCCTACGAGCAGTACTTC.

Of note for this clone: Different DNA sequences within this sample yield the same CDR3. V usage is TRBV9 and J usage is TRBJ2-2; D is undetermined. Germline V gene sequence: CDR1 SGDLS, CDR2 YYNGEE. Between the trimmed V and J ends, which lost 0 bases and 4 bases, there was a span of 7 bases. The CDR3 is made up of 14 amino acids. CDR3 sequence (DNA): TGTGCCAGCAGCGTAGGAGGATCCACCGGGGAGCTGTTTTTT. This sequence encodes CASSVGGSTGELFF.

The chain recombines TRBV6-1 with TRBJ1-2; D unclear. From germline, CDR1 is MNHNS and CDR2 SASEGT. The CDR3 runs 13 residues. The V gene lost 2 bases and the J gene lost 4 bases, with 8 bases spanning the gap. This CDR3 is CASSEPDIYGYTF. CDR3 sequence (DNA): TGTGCCAGCAGTGAACCCGACATCTATGGCTACACCTTC.

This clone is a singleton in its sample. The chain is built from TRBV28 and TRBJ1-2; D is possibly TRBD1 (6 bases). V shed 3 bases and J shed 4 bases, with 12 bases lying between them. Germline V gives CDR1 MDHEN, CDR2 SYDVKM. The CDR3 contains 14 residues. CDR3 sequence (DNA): TGTGCCAGCAGTTTTATGACAGGAATCTATGGCTACACCTTC. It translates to CASSFMTGIYGYTF.

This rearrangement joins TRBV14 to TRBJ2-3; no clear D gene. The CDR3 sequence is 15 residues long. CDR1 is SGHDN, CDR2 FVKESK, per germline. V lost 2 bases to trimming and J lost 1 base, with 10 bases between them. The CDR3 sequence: CASSQWSPGTDTQYF. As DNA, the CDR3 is TGTGCCAGCAGCCAATGGAGCCCTGGCACAGATACGCAGTATTTT.

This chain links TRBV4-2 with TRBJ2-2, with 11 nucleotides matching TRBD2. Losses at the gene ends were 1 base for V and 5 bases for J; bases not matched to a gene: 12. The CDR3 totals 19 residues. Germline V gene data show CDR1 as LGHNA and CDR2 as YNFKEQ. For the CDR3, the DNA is TGTGCCAGCAGCCAAGGGTCTTTACTAGCGGGAGTTTGGACCGGGGAGCTGTTTTTT. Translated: CASSQGSLLAGVWTGELFF.

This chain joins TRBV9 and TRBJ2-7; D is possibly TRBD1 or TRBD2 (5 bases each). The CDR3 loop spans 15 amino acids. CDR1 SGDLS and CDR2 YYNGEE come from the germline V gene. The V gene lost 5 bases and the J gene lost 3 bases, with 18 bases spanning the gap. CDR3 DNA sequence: TGTGCCAGCAGTAAAACCGGGACGGATCTCTACGAGCAGTACTTC. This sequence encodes CASSKTGTDLYEQYF.

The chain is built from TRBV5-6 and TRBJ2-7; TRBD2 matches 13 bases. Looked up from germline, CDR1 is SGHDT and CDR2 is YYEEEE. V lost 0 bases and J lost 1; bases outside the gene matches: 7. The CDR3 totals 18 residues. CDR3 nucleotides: TGTGCCAGCAGCTTGGCTAGGACTAGCGGGAGCTGGTCCTACGAGCAGTACTTC. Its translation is CASSLARTSGSWSYEQYF.